This is a list of T cell receptor beta chains from one sample in a study of human T cells and chemical hapten exposure. One entry per CDR3 protein, called by TCRdb with MiXCR from the 5' RACE reads. The sample includes about 80,000 distinct CDR3 sequences, less than 20% of them seen just once. All receptors derive from a female donor in good health. Both conserved end residues are part of each CDR3. D genes are given only for firm matches. Clone size is given for some rows only: seen once, a few or many times, or a class if the clone is expanded.

j_call,cdr3_length,clone_size,d_call,v_call,cdr3_nt,cdr3_aa
TRBJ2-7,14,NA,TRBD2,TRBV20-1,TGCAGTGCTGGGGCCCTTGGGAGGGAGGACGAGCAGTACTTC,CSAGALGREDEQYF
TRBJ1-5,13,few,NA,TRBV12-3/TRBV12-4,TGTGCCAGCACCCAGGGGAATCTTCAGCCCCAGCATTTT,CASTQGNLQPQHF
TRBJ2-7,13,few,NA,TRBV10-3,TGTGCCATCAGTGAGTCGACTAGACCCGAGCAGTACTTC,CAISESTRPEQYF
TRBJ1-2,16,NA,TRBD1,TRBV7-2,TGTGCCAGCAGCCAGAACGCGGTAGGACAGGGCGATGGCTACACCTTC,CASSQNAVGQGDGYTF
TRBJ2-2,13,few,NA,TRBV7-2,TGTGCCAGCAGCTCCCGGACTAAGGGGGAGCTGTTTTTT,CASSSRTKGELFF
TRBJ1-1,13,few,TRBD1,TRBV29-1,TGCAGCGTCCTGGAGGACAGGGGGACTGAAGCTTTCTTT,CSVLEDRGTEAFF
TRBJ1-5,14,few,NA,TRBV6-1,TGTGCCAGCAGCCTTCAGGATAGCAATCAGCCCCAGCATTTT,CASSLQDSNQPQHF
TRBJ1-1,15,few,TRBD1,TRBV20-1,TGCAGTGCTAGATTCGCCGACAGGGTTGATGCTGAAGCTTTCTTT,CSARFADRVDAEAFF
TRBJ2-7,13,NA,NA,TRBV3-1,TGTGCCAGCAGCCAAGCTCTCCGAGCCGAGCAGTACTTC,CASSQALRAEQYF
TRBJ2-1,15,few,NA,TRBV20-1,TGCAGTGCTAGAGTCGCAGCCTCCGCGAACAATGAGCAGTTCTTC,CSARVAASANNEQFF